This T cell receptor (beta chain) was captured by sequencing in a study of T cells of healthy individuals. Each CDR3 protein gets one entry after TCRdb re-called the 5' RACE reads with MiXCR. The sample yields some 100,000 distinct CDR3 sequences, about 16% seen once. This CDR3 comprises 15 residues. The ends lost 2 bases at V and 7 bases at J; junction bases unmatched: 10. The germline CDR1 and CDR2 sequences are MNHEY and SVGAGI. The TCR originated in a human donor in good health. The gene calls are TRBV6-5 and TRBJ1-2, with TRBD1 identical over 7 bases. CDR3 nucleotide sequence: TGTGCCAGCAGTTACGCAAGACAGGGTCGTAGTGGCTACACCTTC. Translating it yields CASSYARQGRSGYTF.